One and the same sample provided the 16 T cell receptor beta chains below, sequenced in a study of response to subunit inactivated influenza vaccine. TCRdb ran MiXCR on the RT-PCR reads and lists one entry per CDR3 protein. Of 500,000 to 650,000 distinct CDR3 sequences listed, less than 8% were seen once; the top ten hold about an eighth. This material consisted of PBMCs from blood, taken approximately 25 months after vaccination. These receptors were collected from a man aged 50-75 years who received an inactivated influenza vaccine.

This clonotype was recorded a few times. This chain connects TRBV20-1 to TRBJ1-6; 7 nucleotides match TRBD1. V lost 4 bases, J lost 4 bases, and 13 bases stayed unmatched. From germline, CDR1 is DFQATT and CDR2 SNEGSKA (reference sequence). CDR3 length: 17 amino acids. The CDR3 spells CSAKILTGASYNSPLHF. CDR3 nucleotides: TGCAGTGCTAAGATCCTTACAGGGGCGAGTTATAATTCACCCCTCCACTTT.

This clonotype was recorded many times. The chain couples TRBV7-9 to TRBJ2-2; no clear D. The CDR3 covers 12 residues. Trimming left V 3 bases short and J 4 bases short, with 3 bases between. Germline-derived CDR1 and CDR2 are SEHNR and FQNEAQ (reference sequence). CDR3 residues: CASSLLTGELFF. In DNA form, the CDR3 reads TGTGCCAGCAGCTTGCTCACCGGGGAGCTGTTTTTT. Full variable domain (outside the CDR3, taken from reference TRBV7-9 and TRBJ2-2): DTGVSQNPRHKITKRGQNVTFRCDPISEHNRLYWYRQTLGQGPEFLTYFQNEAQLEKSRLLSDRFSAERPKGSFSTLEIQRTEQGDSAMYLCASSLLTGELFFGEGSRLTVL.

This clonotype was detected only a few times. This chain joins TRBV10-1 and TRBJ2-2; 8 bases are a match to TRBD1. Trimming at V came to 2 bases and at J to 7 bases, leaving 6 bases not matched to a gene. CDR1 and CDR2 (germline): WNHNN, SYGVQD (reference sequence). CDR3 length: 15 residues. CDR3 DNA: TGCGCCAGCAGTGAGAGACAGGGGATGATCGGGGAGCTGTTTTTT. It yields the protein CASSERQGMIGELFF.

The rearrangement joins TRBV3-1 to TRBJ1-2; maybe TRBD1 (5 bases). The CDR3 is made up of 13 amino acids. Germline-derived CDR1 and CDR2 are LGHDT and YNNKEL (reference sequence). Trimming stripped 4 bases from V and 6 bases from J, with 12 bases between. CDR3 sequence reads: CASSRRRGNGYTF. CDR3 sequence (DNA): TGTGCCAGCAGCCGAAGAAGGGGAAATGGCTACACCTTC.

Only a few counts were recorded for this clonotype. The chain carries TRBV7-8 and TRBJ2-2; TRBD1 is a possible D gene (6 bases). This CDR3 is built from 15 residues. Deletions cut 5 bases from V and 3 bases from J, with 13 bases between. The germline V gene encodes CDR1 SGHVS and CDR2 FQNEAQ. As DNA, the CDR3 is TGTGCCAGCAGCCAATCAGGGACACACACCGGGGAGCTGTTTTTT. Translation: CASSQSGTHTGELFF. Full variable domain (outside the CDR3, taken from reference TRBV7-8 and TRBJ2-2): GAGVSQSPRYKVAKRGQDVALRCDPISGHVSLFWYQQALGQGPEFLTYFQNEAQLDKSGLPSDRFFAERPEGSVSTLKIQRTQQEDSAVYLCASSQSGTHTGELFFGEGSRLTVL.

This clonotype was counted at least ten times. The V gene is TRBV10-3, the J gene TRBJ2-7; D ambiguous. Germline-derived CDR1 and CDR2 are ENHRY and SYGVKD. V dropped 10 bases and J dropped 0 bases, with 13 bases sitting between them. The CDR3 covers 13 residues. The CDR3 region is CATTSVGSYEQYF. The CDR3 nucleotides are TGTGCCACCACCTCGGTGGGCTCCTACGAGCAGTACTTC.

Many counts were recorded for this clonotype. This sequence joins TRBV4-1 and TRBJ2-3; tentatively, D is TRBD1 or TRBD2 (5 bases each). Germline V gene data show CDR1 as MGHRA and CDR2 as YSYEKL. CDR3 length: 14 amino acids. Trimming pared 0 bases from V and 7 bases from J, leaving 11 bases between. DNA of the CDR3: TGCGCCAGCAGCCAAGAGGGGGTTTGGAATACGCAGTATTTT. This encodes CASSQEGVWNTQYF.

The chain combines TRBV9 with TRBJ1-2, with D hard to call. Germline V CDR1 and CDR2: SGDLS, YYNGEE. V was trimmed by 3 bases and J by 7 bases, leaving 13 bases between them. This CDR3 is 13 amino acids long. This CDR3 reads CASSAPGELGYTF. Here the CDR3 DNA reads TGTGCCAGCAGCGCCCCCGGTGAGCTTGGCTACACCTTC. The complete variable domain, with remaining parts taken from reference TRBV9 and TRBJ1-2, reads DSGVTQTPKHLITATGQRVTLRCSPRSGDLSVYWYQQSLDQGLQFLIQYYNGEERAKGNILERFSAQQFPDLHSELNLSSLELGDSALYFCASSAPGELGYTFGSGTRLTVV.

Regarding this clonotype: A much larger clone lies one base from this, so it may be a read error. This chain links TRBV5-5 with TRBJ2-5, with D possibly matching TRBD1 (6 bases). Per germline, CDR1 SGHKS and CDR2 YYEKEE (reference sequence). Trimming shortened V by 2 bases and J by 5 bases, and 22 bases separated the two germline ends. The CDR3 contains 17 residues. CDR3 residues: CASSLIIPTGFRETQYF. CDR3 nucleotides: TGTGCCAGCAGCTTAATAATACCGACAGGATTCCGGGAGACCCAGTACTTC.

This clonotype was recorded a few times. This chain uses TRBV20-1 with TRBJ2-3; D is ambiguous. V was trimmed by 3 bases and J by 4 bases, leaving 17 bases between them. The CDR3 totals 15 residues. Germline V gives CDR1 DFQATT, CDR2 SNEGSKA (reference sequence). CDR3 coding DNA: TGCAGTGCTAGTAATGATCAGCCCGGACCAGATACGCAGTATTTT. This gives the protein CSASNDQPGPDTQYF.

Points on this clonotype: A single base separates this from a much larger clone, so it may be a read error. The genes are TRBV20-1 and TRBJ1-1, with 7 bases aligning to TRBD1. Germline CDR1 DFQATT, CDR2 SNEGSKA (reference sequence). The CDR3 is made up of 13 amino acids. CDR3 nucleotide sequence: TGCCGTGCCCGCAGGGGGGCGAACACTGAAGCTTTCTTT. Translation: CRARRGANTEAFF.

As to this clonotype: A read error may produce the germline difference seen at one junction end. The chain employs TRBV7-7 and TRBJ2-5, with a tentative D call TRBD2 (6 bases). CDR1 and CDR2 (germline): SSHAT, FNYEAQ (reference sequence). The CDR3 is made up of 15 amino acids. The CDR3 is CASSFLGGSQETQYF. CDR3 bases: TGTGCTAGCAGCTTTCTGGGGGGATCCCAAGAGACCCAGTACTTC.

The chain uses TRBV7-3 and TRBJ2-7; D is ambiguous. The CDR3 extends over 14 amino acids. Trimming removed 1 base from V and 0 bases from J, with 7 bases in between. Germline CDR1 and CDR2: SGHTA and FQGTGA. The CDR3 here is CASSLNDHSYEQYF. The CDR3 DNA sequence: TGTGCCAGCAGCTTAAATGACCACTCCTACGAGCAGTACTTC.

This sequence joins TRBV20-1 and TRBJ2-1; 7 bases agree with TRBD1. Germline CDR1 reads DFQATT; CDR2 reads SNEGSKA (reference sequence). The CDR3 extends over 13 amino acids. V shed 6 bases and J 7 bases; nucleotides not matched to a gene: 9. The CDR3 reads CSADYRGSNEQFF. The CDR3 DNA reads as TGCAGTGCGGATTACAGGGGCAGTAATGAGCAGTTCTTC.

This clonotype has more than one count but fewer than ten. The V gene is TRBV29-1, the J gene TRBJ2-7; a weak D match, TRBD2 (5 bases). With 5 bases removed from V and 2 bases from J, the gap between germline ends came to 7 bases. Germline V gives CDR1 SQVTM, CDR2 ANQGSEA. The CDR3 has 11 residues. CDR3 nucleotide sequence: TGCAGCGTTTCGGGGACCTACGAGCAGTACTTC. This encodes CSVSGTYEQYF.

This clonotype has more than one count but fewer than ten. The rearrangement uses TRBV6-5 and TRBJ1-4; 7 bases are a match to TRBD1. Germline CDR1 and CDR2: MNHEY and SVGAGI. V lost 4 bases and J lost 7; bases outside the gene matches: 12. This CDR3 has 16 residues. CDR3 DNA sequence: TGTGCCAGCAGTTTATACCACAGGGGCGTAGGTGAAAAACTGTTTTTT. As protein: CASSLYHRGVGEKLFF.